Following are 6 T cell receptor beta chains from one sample sequenced in a study of T cell repertoires in cytomegalovirus infection. What these receptors recognize is not known. TCRdb processed the reads anew with MiXCR; each CDR3 protein has one entry. The table shows some 560,000 distinct CDR3 sequences, with 35% to 50% occurring only once. The input for sequencing was cultured PBMCs, taken from culture after CMV antigen stimulation. These receptors originate from a human donor in good health (CMV status not recorded). Some clones in this sample may be carry-over from other donors' samples.

This clonotype occurred once. The rearrangement uses TRBV20-1 and TRBJ2-3; D possibly corresponds to TRBD1 (6 bases). Trimming took off 0 bases at V and 0 bases at J, with 7 bases between the two ends. This CDR3 contains 14 residues. Germline V gives CDR1 DFQATT, CDR2 SNEGSKA (reference sequence). The CDR3: CSAREGGSTDTQYF. The DNA for the CDR3 is TGCAGTGCTAGAGAAGGGGGAAGCACAGATACGCAGTATTTT.

This clonotype was observed a handful of times. The chain recombines TRBV7-2 with TRBJ2-3, with a possible D match to TRBD1 (5 bases). This CDR3 has 15 amino acids. Germline V lookup: CDR1 SGHTA, CDR2 FQGNSA. Trimming stripped 6 bases from V and 2 bases from J, with 15 bases between. Here the CDR3 DNA reads TGTGCCAGCAGTATAGGGGTCTTACACACAGATACGCAGTATTTT. Protein: CASSIGVLHTDTQYF.

V is TRBV10-3 and J is TRBJ1-2; a possible D gene is TRBD1 (6 bases). V was cut by 6 bases and J by 6 bases, with 11 bases left in between. Germline values: CDR1 ENHRY, CDR2 SYGVKD. The CDR3 is made up of 12 amino acids. The CDR3 sequence: CAIRDRFHGYTF. The CDR3 bases are TGTGCCATCAGGGACAGATTCCATGGCTACACCTTC.

There are a few counts of this clonotype. V is TRBV7-8 and J is TRBJ2-5; D remains ambiguous. The CDR3 totals 13 residues. V gave up 1 base and J gave up 5 bases, with 8 bases separating them. Germline V CDR1 and CDR2: SGHVS, FQNEAQ. CDR3 residues: CASSLDLPETQYF. In DNA, the CDR3 is TGTGCCAGCAGCTTAGACCTCCCCGAGACCCAGTACTTC.

The chain employs TRBV12-3 or TRBV12-4 and TRBJ1-1; maybe TRBD1 (5 bases). This CDR3 spans 14 amino acids. V dropped 1 base and J dropped 5 bases, with 11 bases sitting between them. The CDR3 is CASSLVGVGTEAFF. The CDR3 DNA follows: TGTGCCAGCAGTTTAGTAGGGGTAGGTACTGAAGCTTTCTTT.

The chain joins TRBV5-4 to TRBJ2-1; D call uncertain. The CDR3 length is 14 residues. From germline, CDR1 is SGHNT and CDR2 YYREEE (reference sequence). V dropped 5 bases and J dropped 6 bases, with 15 bases sitting between them. The DNA of the CDR3 is TGTGCCAGCAGTAGGTGGGCTCTCGTCAATGAGCAGTTCTTC. It is translated as CASSRWALVNEQFF.